The 30 T cell receptor beta chains in this list originate from one sample, sequenced in a study of T cells in Graves' hyperthyroidism and ophthalmopathy. RNA transcripts gave rise to amplified TCR beta CDR3 regions. The study used the HTBI primer set for a first-round RT-PCR of the TCR CDR3. TCRdb used MiXCR to reprocess the multiplex PCR reads, holding one entry per CDR3 protein. This sample carries over 700,000 distinct CDR3 sequences, 18% of them seen once, and the ten largest clones take roughly a sixth. The sequencing input was blood. The receptors stem from a woman aged 45-59 years with Graves' hyperthyroidism that later progressed to Graves' ophthalmopathy.

The table lists this clonotype with a few counts. V gene TRBV6-1 combines with J gene TRBJ1-1; D gene uncertain. CDR3 length: 13 amino acids. Trimming took 6 bases from V and 1 from J, leaving 9 bases between them. The V gene's germline CDR1 is MNHNS and CDR2 SASEGT. The CDR3 DNA reads TGTGCCAGCAGGGAATCGGGGAACACTGAAGCTTTCTTT. Translated, it gives CASRESGNTEAFF.

This clonotype was seen repeatedly, ten times or more. The chain combines TRBV20-1 with TRBJ2-3, with TRBD2 matching 8 bases. The CDR3 has 14 residues. Germline loops: CDR1 DFQATT, CDR2 SNEGSKA (reference sequence). The junction had 1 base not matched to a gene; V was cut back by 1 base and J by 1 base. CDR3 amino acids: CSARGTSRTDTQYF. The CDR3 DNA is TGCAGTGCTAGAGGGACTAGCCGCACAGATACGCAGTATTTT.

The sample holds many counts of this clonotype. The chain employs TRBV11-2 and TRBJ2-1; TRBD1 matches 8 bases. After removal of 11 bases from V and 2 bases from J, the junction contained 5 bases not matched to a gene. Germline V gene sequence: CDR1 SGHAT, CDR2 FQNNGV. The CDR3 has 13 amino acids. In DNA form, the CDR3 reads TGTGCCTCCAGGGGGCGGCCCTACAATGAGCAGTTCTTC. It codes for CASRGRPYNEQFF.

In the case of this clonotype: This sequence is one base from a far larger clone and is likely a read error. This chain's CDR3 is CASSPWTANTEAFF. The CDR3 nucleotides read TGTGCCAGCAGCCCCTGGACAGCAAACACTGAAGCTTTCTTT. The V gene is TRBV3-1, the J gene TRBJ1-1, with TRBD1 as a possible D gene (6 bases). The CDR3 extends over 14 amino acids. Germline loops: CDR1 LGHDT, CDR2 YNNKEL (reference sequence). V lost 4 bases, J lost 2 bases, and 11 bases lay in between.

This rearrangement joins TRBV27 to TRBJ2-1; D remains ambiguous. Trimming cost V 5 bases and J 4 bases, with 12 bases left between them. This CDR3 is 14 amino acids long. The V gene's germline CDR1 is MNHEY and CDR2 SMNVEV (reference sequence). CDR3 region: CASSPESKYNEQFF. The CDR3 region has the DNA TGTGCCAGCAGTCCGGAAAGTAAATACAATGAGCAGTTCTTC.

The J gene is TRBJ1-3, the V gene TRBV7-2, with D unclear. In germline, CDR1 is SGHTA, CDR2 FQGNSA. Trimming removed 2 bases at V and 0 bases at J, with 5 bases between. The CDR3 is 14 residues long. CDR3 protein: CASSLFSSGNTIYF. CDR3 bases: TGTGCCAGCAGCTTATTCAGCTCTGGAAACACCATATATTTT.

The table lists this clonotype with many counts. The chain combines TRBV18 with TRBJ1-1; D is perhaps TRBD1 (6 bases). Germline values: CDR1 KGHSH, CDR2 LQKENI. The germline V and J ends were trimmed by 1 base and 2 bases, with 14 bases remaining between them. CDR3 length: 16 amino acids. This chain's CDR3 is CASSPRGEQGNTEAFF. CDR3 nucleotide sequence: TGTGCCAGCTCACCACGGGGGGAACAGGGAAACACTGAAGCTTTCTTT.

This clonotype showed up just a few times. This rearrangement joins TRBV20-1 to TRBJ1-5; the D is unclear. Trimming pared 0 bases from V and 0 bases from J, leaving 6 bases between. Germline values: CDR1 DFQATT, CDR2 SNEGSKA (reference sequence). The CDR3 contains 14 residues. The CDR3 loop is CSARDAYSNQPQHF. As DNA, the CDR3 is TGCAGTGCTAGAGATGCATATAGCAATCAGCCCCAGCATTTT.

Here the CDR3 reads CAWSVASGGLTDTQYF. For the CDR3, the DNA is TGTGCCTGGAGTGTAGCTAGCGGGGGCCTCACAGATACGCAGTATTTT. V gene TRBV30 combines with J gene TRBJ2-3; 10 bases fit TRBD2. The CDR3 covers 16 residues. Germline CDR1 is GTSNPN and CDR2 is SVGIG (reference sequence). With 0 bases clipped from V and 2 bases from J, the junction kept 5 bases outside the gene matches.

There are a few counts of this clonotype. The CDR3 reads CASSRGSENIQYF. CDR3 sequence (DNA): TGTGCCAGCAGCCGAGGTTCGGAAAACATTCAGTACTTC. V is TRBV4-2 and J is TRBJ2-4; D gene uncertain. CDR1 and CDR2 (germline): LGHNA, YNFKEQ. The CDR3 extends over 13 amino acids. The ends were cut back, 4 bases at V and 5 bases at J, with 9 bases in the middle.

The chain is built from TRBV19 and TRBJ1-1; TRBD1 agrees at 9 bases. V shed 6 bases, J shed 3 bases, and the junction held 5 bases outside the gene matches. CDR3 size: 14 residues. Looked up from germline, CDR1 is LNHDA and CDR2 is SQIVND (reference sequence). CDR3 sequence: CASSDRGVYTEAFF. The DNA for the CDR3 is TGTGCCAGTAGCGACAGGGGGGTTTACACTGAAGCTTTCTTT.

This clonotype was observed many times. This chain links TRBV29-1 with TRBJ2-7; weak D call: TRBD2 (6 bases). The V end was cut by 2 bases, the J end by 3 bases, with 17 bases between. The CDR3 loop spans 15 amino acids. Germline V CDR1 and CDR2: SQVTM, ANQGSEA. DNA for the CDR3: TGCAGCGTTGAAAGCTTTCGGCAGGGAGGCTACGAGCAGTACTTC. This encodes CSVESFRQGGYEQYF.

This clonotype was counted a few times. The gene calls are TRBV5-1 and TRBJ1-4, with no clear D. The V gene's germline CDR1 is SGHRS and CDR2 YFSETQ. The CDR3 is 14 residues long. V lost 2 bases and J 3 bases, leaving 8 bases between the germline ends. The CDR3 sequence: CASSFSGANEKLFF. CDR3 in DNA: TGCGCCAGCAGCTTCTCGGGCGCTAATGAAAAACTGTTTTTT. The variable domain in full, completed from reference TRBV5-1 and TRBJ1-4, reads KAGVTQTPRYLIKTRGQQVTLSCSPISGHRSVSWYQQTPGQGLQFLFEYFSETQRNKGNFPGRFSGRQFSNSRSEMNVSTLELGDSALYLCASSFSGANEKLFFGSGTQLSVL.

V usage is TRBV7-9 and J usage is TRBJ2-4, with D perhaps assigned TRBD1 or TRBD2 (7 bases each). CDR3 length: 15 amino acids. Trimming pared 6 bases from V and 4 bases from J, leaving 16 bases between. Germline CDR1 and CDR2: SEHNR and FQNEAQ (reference sequence). CDR3 amino acids: CASSQGGDSKNIQYF. DNA for the CDR3: TGTGCCAGCAGTCAAGGGGGGGACAGTAAAAACATTCAGTACTTC.

In nucleotides, the CDR3 is TGTGCCAGCAGTTATGTGGTTACTGAAGCTTTCTTT. It yields the protein CASSYVVTEAFF. V is TRBV6-1 and J is TRBJ1-1; D gene ambiguous. CDR1 MNHNS and CDR2 SASEGT come from the germline V gene. Trimming cost V 5 bases and J 5 bases, with 9 bases left between them. The CDR3 totals 12 residues.

In this sample, this clonotype turned up many times. The rearrangement links TRBV12-3 or TRBV12-4 to TRBJ1-1, with no clear D. V lost 7 bases and J lost 1, with 10 bases in between. The CDR3 spans 13 residues. Here the CDR3 DNA reads TGTGCCAGCAACCCAGACACGAACACTGAAGCTTTCTTT. Encoded protein: CASNPDTNTEAFF.

This clonotype showed up many times. The chain uses TRBV6-1 and TRBJ1-6; 7 bases map to TRBD1. Trimming cost V 8 bases and J 5 bases; bases outside gene matches: 9. The germline V gene encodes CDR1 MNHNS and CDR2 SASEGT. The CDR3 runs to 15 residues. The chain's CDR3 is CASRNRGRDNSPLHF. The CDR3 DNA follows: TGTGCCAGCCGCAACAGGGGAAGGGATAATTCACCCCTCCACTTT.

This chain uses TRBV5-5 with TRBJ1-3; D gene uncertain. Germline CDR1 and CDR2: SGHKS and YYEKEE (reference sequence). V was pared by 0 bases and J by 4 bases, with 8 bases between. This CDR3 is built from 14 residues. The CDR3 region is CASSLDYWGNTIYF. DNA for the CDR3: TGTGCCAGCAGCTTGGACTACTGGGGAAACACCATATATTTT. Supplemented by reference TRBV5-5 and TRBJ1-3, the full variable domain reads DAGVTQSPTHLIKTRGQQVTLRCSPISGHKSVSWYQQVLGQGPQFIFQYYEKEERGRGNFPDRFSARQFPNYSSELNVNALLLGDSALYLCASSLDYWGNTIYFGEGSWLTVV.

J is TRBJ2-5 and V is TRBV20-1; D remains unclear. The CDR3 spans 12 residues. Per the germline V gene, CDR1 is DFQATT and CDR2 is SNEGSKA (reference sequence). Trimming stripped 3 bases from V and 8 bases from J, with 13 bases between. The CDR3 sequence: CSASAVSGTQYF. Here the CDR3 DNA reads TGCAGTGCTAGTGCGGTCTCAGGAACCCAGTACTTC.

This clonotype has at least ten counts. The V call is TRBV11-1, the J call TRBJ1-1; the match to TRBD1 covers 8 bases. Germline lookup yields CDR1 SGHAT and CDR2 FQDESV (reference sequence). J was trimmed by 0 bases and V by 5 bases; bases with no gene match: 5. The CDR3 length is 15 residues. In nucleotides, the CDR3 is TGTGCCAGCAGCCCCGGGACAGGAATGAACACTGAAGCTTTCTTT. It encodes CASSPGTGMNTEAFF.

The rearrangement uses TRBV20-1 and TRBJ2-3, with 8 bases matching TRBD2. V lost 6 bases, J lost 7 bases, and 12 bases stayed unmatched. This CDR3 spans 14 amino acids. Germline CDR1 reads DFQATT; CDR2 reads SNEGSKA (reference sequence). CDR3 sequence (DNA): TGCAGTGCGAAGGCGGCGGGGGGCATGTATACGCAGTATTTT. It codes for CSAKAAGGMYTQYF.

This clonotype was counted only a few times. The chain joins TRBV7-9 to TRBJ1-4; D gene ambiguous. The CDR3 has 16 residues. V lost 6 bases and J 0 bases, leaving 14 bases between the germline ends. Germline values: CDR1 SEHNR, CDR2 FQNEAQ (reference sequence). As DNA, the CDR3 is TGTGCCAGCAGAACCGGAGCGACGACAACTAATGAAAAACTGTTTTTT. Its translation is CASRTGATTTNEKLFF.

This clonotype was observed many times. The chain links TRBV5-1 to TRBJ2-5, with D possibly called TRBD1 or TRBD2 (5 bases each). Germline V CDR1 and CDR2: SGHRS, YFSETQ. The CDR3 length is 14 residues. The V and J ends lost 1 base and 2 bases respectively, with 9 bases between them. CDR3 DNA sequence: TGCGCCAGCAGCTTGCCGGGACCACAAGAGACCCAGTACTTC. Translating gives CASSLPGPQETQYF.

The rearrangement joins TRBV4-1 to TRBJ1-1; 8 bases are a match to TRBD1. Germline V lookup: CDR1 MGHRA, CDR2 YSYEKL. This CDR3 comprises 15 residues. V shed 0 bases, J shed 4 bases, and the junction held 4 bases outside the gene matches. CDR3 sequence reads: CASSQDYRGFTEAFF. The CDR3 region has the DNA TGCGCCAGCAGCCAAGATTACAGGGGGTTCACTGAAGCTTTCTTT.

The V and J genes are TRBV29-1 and TRBJ2-1; D gene uncertain. The CDR3 has 14 residues. V gave up 3 bases and J gave up 0 bases, with 9 bases separating them. Per germline, CDR1 SQVTM and CDR2 ANQGSEA. The CDR3 is CSVDPAGSYNEQFF. The CDR3, as DNA: TGCAGCGTTGACCCGGCAGGCTCCTACAATGAGCAGTTCTTC.

The chain links TRBV7-9 to TRBJ1-2, with a tentative D call TRBD1 (6 bases). Trimming shortened V by 4 bases and J by 5 bases, and 14 bases separated the two germline ends. The germline CDR1 and CDR2 sequences are SEHNR and FQNEAQ (reference sequence). The CDR3 length is 14 residues. The CDR3 sequence is CASSSVRQAYGYTF. As DNA, the CDR3 is TGTGCCAGCAGCTCTGTTCGACAGGCGTATGGCTACACCTTC.

This clonotype was counted many times. The gene calls are TRBV5-1 and TRBJ1-4; D not certain. The CDR3 totals 14 residues. V was cut by 5 bases and J by 6 bases, with 14 bases left in between. The germline V gene has CDR1 SGHRS and CDR2 YFSETQ. The CDR3 loop reads CASSQELRDEKLFF. CDR3 sequence (DNA): TGCGCCAGCAGTCAAGAATTAAGGGATGAAAAACTGTTTTTT.

This clonotype was seen many times. The rearrangement joins TRBV3-1 to TRBJ2-7; D is perhaps TRBD1 (6 bases). Germline V gene data show CDR1 as LGHDT and CDR2 as YNNKEL (reference sequence). The CDR3 is made up of 14 amino acids. V gave up 5 bases and J gave up 4 bases, with 15 bases separating them. The CDR3: CASSATTGRYEQYF. CDR3 nucleotides: TGTGCCAGCAGCGCCACGACAGGACGGTACGAGCAGTACTTC.

This clonotype was detected a few times. The V and J genes are TRBV20-1 and TRBJ2-3; 7 nucleotides align to TRBD2. CDR1 is DFQATT, CDR2 SNEGSKA, per germline (reference sequence). The CDR3 totals 14 residues. V dropped 5 bases and J dropped 2; count of bases not matched to a gene: 7. The DNA of the CDR3 is TGCAGTGCTGCATCCGGGGGGAACACAGATACGCAGTATTTT. This gives the protein CSAASGGNTDTQYF.

This clonotype has at least ten counts. This sequence joins TRBV12-3 or TRBV12-4 and TRBJ1-5, with TRBD1 as a possible D gene (6 bases). This CDR3 comprises 14 residues. V was trimmed by 7 bases and J by 7 bases, leaving 17 bases between them. The DNA of the CDR3 is TGTGCCAGCAACCCAGAGGGGGTTAGGCAGCCCCAGCATTTT. Its translation is CASNPEGVRQPQHF.